This T cell receptor beta chain derives from a study of T cell responses to AZD1222 COVID-19 vaccine. For this clone: Its cognate antigen is unknown.

Generated by immunoSEQ multiplex PCR, the TCRdb table keeps only in-frame clones and is missing some. The repertoire consists of approximately 200,000 clones, with 85% to 95% occurring once and the leading ten covering 1%. The study's findings and limits: Along spike, vaccine-associated CD4 TCRs were found throughout, with dominance at 160-218 and 743-854. Clonal diversity may have been underestimated, and the donors were mostly white British, with more females than males. Of spike-specific TCRs, nearly half reportedly target regions left unmutated in variants. Elevations in Spike-specific TCR breadth and depth followed administration of two AZD1222 doses.

In germline, CDR1 is LNHDA, CDR2 SQIVND (reference sequence). The CDR3 contains 13 residues. V lost 7 bases, J lost 7 bases, and 9 bases stayed unmatched. The clonotype comes from an adult who received the AZD1222 COVID-19 vaccine. This chain links TRBV19 with TRBJ1-2; 7 nucleotides line up with TRBD1. This sample comprised peripheral blood, obtained 28 days after the second AZD1222 dose. The CDR3 region is CASTRQGSSGYTF. The CDR3 DNA is TGTGCCAGTACCCGACAGGGATCGTCTGGCTACACCTTC.